One and the same sample provided the 26 T cell receptor beta chains below, sequenced in a study of CD8+ T cells in alopecia areata. Treatment defined: oral pan-JAK inhibitor, 5-10 mg twice daily. It was cDNA, reverse transcribed from extracted RNA, that served as the sequencing template. Measured with immunoSEQ multiplex PCR; TCRdb has only the in-frame clones, and not every one. In the table there are about 190,000 clones, 60% to 70% of which are singletons. The sample here was CD4+ T cells sorted from blood, taken at week 4, from a patient treated with tofacitinib. These receptors originate from a human donor with alopecia areata.

This chain joins TRBV5-1 and TRBJ2-2, with a tentative D call TRBD1 (6 bases). CDR3 length: 15 residues. Deletions cut 0 bases from V and 4 bases from J, with 10 bases between. The germline V gene encodes CDR1 SGHRS and CDR2 YFSETQ. CDR3 sequence reads: CASSLEGQPTGELFF. In DNA, the CDR3 is TGCGCCAGCAGCTTGGAGGGACAACCCACCGGGGAGCTGTTTTTT. Based on the CDR3 plus reference TRBV5-1 and TRBJ2-2, the full variable domain is KAGVTQTPRYLIKTRGQQVTLSCSPISGHRSVSWYQQTPGQGLQFLFEYFSETQRNKGNFPGRFSGRQFSNSRSEMNVSTLELGDSALYLCASSLEGQPTGELFFGEGSRLTVL.

This clone was seen only a few times. The chain joins TRBV29-1 to TRBJ2-6; D may match TRBD1 or TRBD2 (5 bases each). CDR3 length: 12 residues. Germline V gives CDR1 SQVTM, CDR2 ANQGSEA. The ends were cut back, 6 bases at V and 6 bases at J, with 9 bases in the middle. The CDR3 DNA is TGCAGCGTGGGGGAAGCGGCCAACGTCCTGACTTTC. Its translation is CSVGEAANVLTF.

This clone has at least ten counts. The gene calls are TRBV7-2 and TRBJ2-7, with 8 bases that match TRBD2. The trim removed 0 bases at V and 5 bases at J, leaving 9 bases unmatched. Looked up from germline, CDR1 is SGHTA and CDR2 is FQGNSA. The CDR3 is 16 amino acids. The DNA for the CDR3 is TGTGCCAGCAGCTTAGCGCAGGGCGGGAGGATAAACGAGCAGTACTTC. Translated: CASSLAQGGRINEQYF.

V and J are TRBV7-2 and TRBJ2-2; no definite D call. The CDR3 totals 13 residues. V was clipped by 5 bases and J by 6 bases, with 10 bases between them. Germline CDR1 SGHTA, CDR2 FQGNSA. The CDR3 loop is CASSPNTAGELFF. DNA of the CDR3: TGTGCCAGCAGCCCGAATACAGCCGGGGAGCTGTTTTTT.

This clone was detected only a few times. The rearrangement links TRBV7-2 to TRBJ1-5; D is unresolved. Germline assignment: CDR1 SGHTA and CDR2 FQGNSA. V was pared by 2 bases and J by 1 base, with 12 bases between. The CDR3 loop spans 16 amino acids. The CDR3 spells CASSLFGRLSNQPQHF. CDR3 DNA sequence: TGTGCCAGCAGCTTATTCGGCAGGTTGAGCAATCAGCCCCAGCATTTT.

The chain employs TRBV30 and TRBJ2-3; D might be TRBD2 (6 bases). V dropped 3 bases and J dropped 3 bases, with 13 bases sitting between them. This CDR3 comprises 14 residues. The germline CDR1 and CDR2 sequences are GTSNPN and SVGIG (reference sequence). In DNA, the CDR3 is TGTGCCTGGAGCTGGAGGGAGGCAACAGATACGCAGTATTTT. This encodes CAWSWREATDTQYF.

The chain uses TRBV29-1 and TRBJ2-3; 11 bases are shared with TRBD2. Germline V gene data show CDR1 as SQVTM and CDR2 as ANQGSEA. V was pared by 7 bases and J by 1 base, with 4 bases of the junction left unmatched. There are 14 residues in the CDR3. The CDR3 region has the DNA TGCAGCGCCGATAGCGGGGGGGGCACAGATACGCAGTATTTT. It is translated as CSADSGGGTDTQYF.

This chain links TRBV7-2 with TRBJ2-7, with TRBD1 as a possible D gene (7 bases). The V end lost 5 bases, the J end lost 4 bases, and 21 bases lay between the germline ends. CDR1 SGHTA and CDR2 FQGNSA come from the germline V gene. The CDR3 runs to 16 residues. The CDR3 DNA sequence: TGTGCCAGCAGCCCAGGGGGTAGCGGAGGGGTATACGAGCAGTACTTC. It encodes CASSPGGSGGVYEQYF.

The chain is built from TRBV29-1 and TRBJ1-2, with no clear D. CDR1 and CDR2 from the germline V gene are SQVTM and ANQGSEA. V lost 1 base and J lost 8, with 11 bases in between. The CDR3 totals 12 residues. The CDR3 region has the DNA TGCAGCGTTGAAGCCAGGTTTGGAGGCTACACCTTC. It is translated as CSVEARFGGYTF.

This chain joins TRBV15 and TRBJ2-7; 10 bases are shared with TRBD2. The J segment lost 2 bases and the V segment lost 1 base, leaving 5 bases of the junction unmatched. The CDR3 sequence is 16 residues long. The germline gives CDR1 LNHNV, CDR2 YYDKDF (reference sequence). CDR3 DNA sequence: TGTGCCACCAGCAGAGGGACTAGCGGAGGCCCCTACGAGCAGTACTTC. Translating gives CATSRGTSGGPYEQYF.

This clone has just a few counts. V gene TRBV18 combines with J gene TRBJ1-4, with a weak D call TRBD1 (6 bases). The CDR3 is 13 residues long. CDR1 is KGHSH and CDR2 is LQKENI in the germline V gene. V was clipped by 8 bases and J by 8 bases, with 15 bases between them. The CDR3 nucleotides read TGTGCCAGCGAGAGGGGGTCGAAGGAAAAACTGTTTTTT. Translated: CASERGSKEKLFF. The whole variable domain, remainder taken from reference TRBV18 and TRBJ1-4, is NAGVMQNPRHLVRRRGQEARLRCSPMKGHSHVYWYRQLPEEGLKFMVYLQKENIIDESGMPKERFSAEFPKEGPSILRIQQVVRGDSAAYFCASERGSKEKLFFGSGTQLSVL.

On this clone itself: A single base separates this from a much larger clone, so it may be a read error. The gene calls are TRBV2 and TRBJ2-6; D gene uncertain. The CDR3 contains 12 residues. Germline V CDR1 and CDR2: SNHLY, FYNNEI. The V end lost 6 bases, the J end lost 0 bases, and 0 bases lay between the germline ends. CDR3 sequence: CASSSGANVLTF. DNA for the CDR3: TGTGCCAGCAGCTCTGGGGCCAACGTCCTGACTTTC. The full variable domain, rest sourced from reference TRBV2 and TRBJ2-6, is EPEVTQTPSHQVTQMGQEVILRCVPISNHLYFYWYRQILGQKVEFLVSFYNNEISEKSEIFDDQFSVERPDGSNFTLKIRSTKLEDSAMYFCASSSGANVLTFGAGSRLTVL.

The chain carries TRBV19 and TRBJ2-7; D is uncertain. This CDR3 is 13 amino acids long. CDR1 is LNHDA and CDR2 is SQIVND in the germline V gene (reference sequence). Trimming took 5 bases from V and 0 from J, leaving 8 bases between them. DNA for the CDR3: TGTGCCAGTAGTCCTGCAGCCTCCTACGAGCAGTACTTC. It is translated as CASSPAASYEQYF. The variable domain in full, with the rest retrieved from reference TRBV19 and TRBJ2-7, is DGGITQSPKYLFRKEGQNVTLSCEQNLNHDAMYWYRQDPGQGLRLIYYSQIVNDFQKGDIAEGYSVSREKKESFPLTVTSAQKNPTAFYLCASSPAASYEQYFGPGTRLTVT.

The chain joins TRBV30 to TRBJ1-5, with D tentatively TRBD1 (6 bases). Germline V lookup: CDR1 GTSNPN, CDR2 SVGIG (reference sequence). This CDR3 contains 14 residues. Trimming pared 1 base from V and 6 bases from J, leaving 13 bases between. The CDR3 DNA reads as TGTGCCTGGAGTGATACAGGGCAAGGTCAGCCCCAGCATTTT. Encoded protein: CAWSDTGQGQPQHF. Together with reference TRBV30 and TRBJ1-5, the CDR3 gives the full variable domain: SQTIHQWPATLVQPVGSPLSLECTVEGTSNPNLYWYRQAAGRGLQLLFYSVGIGQISSEVPQNLSASRPQDRQFILSSKKLLLSDSGFYLCAWSDTGQGQPQHFGDGTRLSIL.

On this clone: The sample has other DNA sequences that encode this CDR3 too. This sequence joins TRBV20-1 and TRBJ1-2; D gene ambiguous. V was shortened by 3 bases and J by 5 bases, with 7 bases between the two germline ends. Germline assignment: CDR1 DFQATT and CDR2 SNEGSKA (reference sequence). The CDR3 has 11 residues. CDR3: CSARVNYGYTF. CDR3 bases: TGCAGTGCTAGGGTCAATTATGGCTACACCTTC.

This chain uses TRBV25-1 with TRBJ2-5; 9 nucleotides align to TRBD1. CDR1 and CDR2 (germline): MGHDK, SYGVNS. J was trimmed by 7 bases and V by 5 bases; bases with no gene match: 17. CDR3 size: 17 residues. CDR3 nucleotide sequence: TGTGCCAGCAGTCCGGGACAGGGACGCGGGAGAGGTGGGACCCAGTACTTC. It codes for CASSPGQGRGRGGTQYF.

This chain uses TRBV30 with TRBJ2-7; D uncertain. V shed 0 bases and J shed 5 bases, with 8 bases lying between them. The CDR3 runs to 12 residues. Germline V gives CDR1 GTSNPN, CDR2 SVGIG (reference sequence). As DNA, the CDR3 is TGTGCCTGGAGTGTGTCCGGTCACGAGCAGTACTTC. Its protein is CAWSVSGHEQYF.

A remark on this clone: This sample also contains other DNA sequences that code for the same CDR3. The rearrangement uses TRBV30 and TRBJ2-4; D unclear. CDR1 is GTSNPN, CDR2 SVGIG, per germline (reference sequence). V lost 4 bases and J lost 0, with 10 bases in between. The CDR3 length is 14 residues. The CDR3 here is CAWKAGLAKNIQYF. The DNA for the CDR3 is TGTGCCTGGAAAGCAGGTTTAGCCAAAAACATTCAGTACTTC.

This chain joins TRBV6-6 and TRBJ2-7; D unclear. The V gene's germline CDR1 is MNHNY and CDR2 SVGAGI (reference sequence). The CDR3 runs 14 residues. Trimming took off 4 bases at V and 4 bases at J, with 14 bases between the two ends. The CDR3 loop is CASSSQVTHYEQYF. The CDR3 DNA reads TGTGCCAGCAGTTCCCAGGTGACCCATTACGAGCAGTACTTC.

V gene TRBV29-1 combines with J gene TRBJ1-1; D remains ambiguous. Per the germline V gene, CDR1 is SQVTM and CDR2 is ANQGSEA. Trimming shortened V by 4 bases and J by 4 bases, and 13 bases separated the two germline ends. The CDR3 has 13 residues. This CDR3 is CSVGTVRGTEAFF. The DNA for the CDR3 is TGCAGCGTTGGGACGGTCCGGGGCACTGAAGCTTTCTTT.

The chain couples TRBV29-1 to TRBJ2-1, with TRBD2 matching over 8 bases. The CDR3 has 11 amino acids. V trimming: 3 bases; J trimming: 11 bases; junction bases outside the gene matches: 3. CDR1 SQVTM and CDR2 ANQGSEA come from the germline V gene. The DNA of the CDR3 is TGCAGCGTTGATTCGGGAGGGCAGCAGTTCTTC. Amino acids: CSVDSGGQQFF.

The chain employs TRBV30 and TRBJ2-1, with TRBD1 matching over 7 bases. Per the germline V gene, CDR1 is GTSNPN and CDR2 is SVGIG (reference sequence). This CDR3 spans 14 amino acids. J gave up 9 bases and V 5 bases, and 13 bases lay outside the gene matches. In DNA form, the CDR3 reads TGTGCCTGGTCCTACGGACAGGAGGAAGGTGAGCAGTTCTTC. This codes for CAWSYGQEEGEQFF.

This clone was seen more than once but under ten times. Other DNA sequences of this sample code for an identical CDR3. This chain joins TRBV2 and TRBJ2-1; D is unresolved. V lost 6 bases and J 5 bases, leaving 11 bases between the germline ends. The CDR3 covers 13 residues. Germline CDR1 and CDR2: SNHLY and FYNNEI. The chain's CDR3 is CASSPLADNEQFF. CDR3 DNA sequence: TGTGCCAGCAGCCCTCTTGCGGACAATGAGCAGTTCTTC.

This chain links TRBV30 with TRBJ2-2; D perhaps matches TRBD1 (6 bases). Germline lookup yields CDR1 GTSNPN and CDR2 SVGIG (reference sequence). The V and J ends lost 0 bases and 6 bases respectively, with 17 bases between them. The CDR3 is 16 amino acids. CDR3 nucleotide sequence: TGTGCCTGGAGTGTCCAACAGGGTATTATGCCCGGGGAGCTGTTTTTT. Its translation is CAWSVQQGIMPGELFF.

This chain's CDR3 is CACTYGVATDTQYF. The CDR3 DNA is TGTGCCTGCACCTACGGGGTAGCCACAGATACGCAGTATTTT. V is TRBV30 and J is TRBJ2-3; a weak D match, TRBD2 (5 bases). The germline V gene has CDR1 GTSNPN and CDR2 SVGIG (reference sequence). Trimming removed 6 bases from V and 2 bases from J, with 15 bases in between. The CDR3 is 14 amino acids.

The count of this clone is one. CDR3 bases: TGTGCCATCGGAACGGGACAAACAAGCACAGATACGCAGTATTTT. Translating it yields CAIGTGQTSTDTQYF. This rearrangement joins TRBV10-3 to TRBJ2-3, with a tentative D call TRBD1 (6 bases). CDR3 size: 15 residues. The germline V gene encodes CDR1 ENHRY and CDR2 SYGVKD. The V end lost 8 bases, the J end lost 0 bases, and 15 bases lay between the germline ends.